Below are 19 T cell receptor beta chains sequenced from a single sample in a study of blood T cells in healthy people across ages. Through a sample-barcoded 5' primer and a J-beta primer mix, a second PCR was run for roughly 7 to 11 cycles. TCRdb reprocessed the 5' RACE reads via MiXCR and lists one record per CDR3 protein. The sample consists of about 1.4 million distinct CDR3 sequences, around 59% of them appearing once. The sequenced sample consisted of blood. These receptors were taken from a man aged 18-30 years in good health.

The V and J genes are TRBV6-6 and TRBJ1-1; D not resolved. V lost 6 bases to trimming and J lost 4 bases, with 6 bases between them. There are 11 residues in the CDR3. The germline CDR1 and CDR2 sequences are MNHNY and SVGAGI (reference sequence). Here the CDR3 DNA reads TGTGCCAGCAGCATTATCACTGAAGCTTTCTTT. Translated, it gives CASSIITEAFF.

This clonotype appeared once. In nucleotides, the CDR3 is TGTGCCAGCAGCCCGACACCGGGACAGCACTACGAGCAGTACTTC. Its protein product is CASSPTPGQHYEQYF. V usage is TRBV7-6 and J usage is TRBJ2-7; 7 positions agree with TRBD1. The CDR3 totals 15 residues. Germline assignment: CDR1 SGHVS and CDR2 FNYEAQ. After removal of 5 bases from V and 3 bases from J, the junction contained 10 bases not matched to a gene.

This clonotype was recorded only once. The J gene is TRBJ2-7, the V gene TRBV6-1; possibly TRBD1 for D (5 bases). This CDR3 spans 15 amino acids. Trimming removed 1 base from V and 0 bases from J, with 10 bases in between. Germline CDR1 and CDR2: MNHNS and SASEGT. This CDR3 is CASSEGTTISYEQYF. CDR3 DNA: TGTGCCAGCAGTGAAGGGACAACTATCTCCTACGAGCAGTACTTC.

CDR3 nucleotides: TGTGCCAGCAGCAAACAGGCAGGGGGCTACGAGCAGTACTTC. Its translation is CASSKQAGGYEQYF. The V and J genes are TRBV21-1 and TRBJ2-5; the table assigns TRBD1, which was not confirmed against the DNA. The DNA matches TRBJ2-7 better at its end, which makes the J call doubtful. TRBV21-1 is a recognized pseudogene. The CDR3 loop spans 14 amino acids.

For this clonotype: A much more abundant neighbour one base away suggests this may be a read error. This chain links TRBV5-1 with TRBJ1-1; D is unresolved. V was trimmed by 4 bases and J by 3 bases, leaving 13 bases between them. Germline V gene data show CDR1 as SGHRS and CDR2 as YFSETQ. CDR3 length: 14 amino acids. The CDR3 coding sequence is TGCGCCAGCAGCGTGGATTGGACGGACACTGAAGCTTTCTTT. This encodes CASSVDWTDTEAFF.

V is TRBV12-3 or TRBV12-4 and J is TRBJ2-7; possible D gene TRBD1, 5 bases. Trimming pared 4 bases from V and 3 bases from J, leaving 25 bases between. There are 18 residues in the CDR3. The CDR3 region is CASSSTEDRYPSFYEQYF. The DNA of the CDR3 is TGTGCCAGCAGTTCCACAGAAGACAGATACCCTTCGTTCTACGAGCAGTACTTC.

The chain links TRBV3-1 to TRBJ2-1, with a weak D call TRBD2 (5 bases). The V end was cut by 0 bases, the J end by 7 bases, with 13 bases between. This CDR3 contains 15 residues. Germline V gene lookup returns CDR1 LGHDT and CDR2 YNNKEL (reference sequence). The CDR3 is CASSQDTQTGNEQFF. The CDR3 coding sequence is TGTGCCAGCAGCCAAGATACCCAAACGGGGAATGAGCAGTTCTTC.

V gene TRBV3-1 combines with J gene TRBJ2-7; D not certain. The CDR3 runs to 16 residues. V was pared by 0 bases and J by 5 bases, with 17 bases between. In germline, CDR1 is LGHDT, CDR2 YNNKEL (reference sequence). Here the CDR3 reads CASSQDYGPHQDEQYF. CDR3 sequence (DNA): TGTGCCAGCAGCCAAGATTACGGCCCTCACCAGGACGAGCAGTACTTC.

The CDR3 here is CASTEAGNTGELFF. In DNA, the CDR3 is TGTGCCAGCACCGAAGCCGGGAACACCGGGGAGCTGTTTTTT. This chain connects TRBV7-2 to TRBJ2-2; D uncertain. The V gene's germline CDR1 is SGHTA and CDR2 FQGNSA. Deletions cut 7 bases from V and 1 base from J, with 10 bases between. This CDR3 region has 14 residues.

The CDR3 reads CASSSTSGGEQYF. CDR3 sequence (DNA): TGTGCCAGCAGCTCCACTAGCGGGGGAGAGCAGTACTTC. The chain combines TRBV7-9 with TRBJ2-5; 11 bases are shared with TRBD2. The V and J ends lost 4 bases and 11 bases, in that order; junction bases with no gene match: 6. CDR1 is SEHNR, CDR2 FQNEAQ, per germline (reference sequence). There are 13 residues in the CDR3.

This clonotype has a handful of counts. The chain has TRBV5-6 and TRBJ2-1; TRBD1 agrees at 8 bases. From germline, CDR1 is SGHDT and CDR2 YYEEEE. Germline trimming cut 0 bases from V and 10 bases from J; bases unmatched to any gene: 15. There are 17 residues in the CDR3. The CDR3 DNA follows: TGTGCCAGCAGCTTGGTGTGGGTCGGACAGGGTGGCTGGGAGCAGTTCTTC. It yields the protein CASSLVWVGQGGWEQFF.

This clonotype showed up just a few times. The rearrangement links TRBV27 to TRBJ2-7; the match to TRBD2 covers 11 bases. Looked up from germline, CDR1 is MNHEY and CDR2 is SMNVEV (reference sequence). V trimming: 5 bases; J trimming: 0 bases; junction bases outside the gene matches: 3. This CDR3 is built from 15 residues. This CDR3 reads CASSPTSGISYEQYF. The CDR3 DNA reads TGTGCCAGCAGTCCGACTAGCGGGATCTCCTACGAGCAGTACTTC.

The chain employs TRBV14 and TRBJ2-7, with D possibly being TRBD1 (5 bases). The V end lost 0 bases, the J end lost 3 bases, and 15 bases lay between the germline ends. CDR1 is SGHDN and CDR2 is FVKESK in the germline V gene. CDR3 length equals 16 residues. DNA for the CDR3: TGTGCCAGCAGCCAAGACGATGGGGCCCACCTCTACGAGCAGTACTTC. It encodes CASSQDDGAHLYEQYF.

J is TRBJ1-2 and V is TRBV29-1, with D unclear. Looked up from germline, CDR1 is SQVTM and CDR2 is ANQGSEA. This CDR3 is built from 11 residues. The V end lost 3 bases, the J end lost 7 bases, and 9 bases lay between the germline ends. CDR3 loop: CSVDVVFGYTF. CDR3 nucleotide sequence: TGCAGCGTTGATGTGGTTTTTGGCTACACCTTC.

This clonotype was picked up a small number of times. The gene calls are TRBV29-1 and TRBJ1-1; D is uncertain. Trimming took off 7 bases at V and 1 base at J, with 13 bases between the two ends. Germline V gene lookup returns CDR1 SQVTM and CDR2 ANQGSEA. The CDR3 loop spans 13 amino acids. The CDR3: CSAFVGENTEAFF. In DNA form, the CDR3 reads TGCAGCGCCTTCGTGGGTGAGAACACTGAAGCTTTCTTT. Drawing the rest from reference TRBV29-1 and TRBJ1-1, the complete variable domain is SAVISQKPSRDICQRGTSLTIQCQVDSQVTMMFWYRQQPGQSLTLIATANQGSEATYESGFVIDKFPISRPNLTFSTLTVSNMSPEDSSIYLCSAFVGENTEAFFGQGTRLTVV.

The CDR3 loop is CASSLGVGWAYNSPLHF. CDR3 DNA sequence: TGTGCCAGCAGTTTAGGGGTTGGTTGGGCCTATAATTCACCCCTCCACTTT. V and J are TRBV27 and TRBJ1-6; D unresolved. The V end lost 2 bases, the J end lost 2 bases, and 13 bases lay between the germline ends. This CDR3 comprises 17 residues. Germline CDR1 reads MNHEY; CDR2 reads SMNVEV (reference sequence).

A remark on this clonotype: Germline and junction disagree at one end, which may indicate a read error. The chain carries TRBV18 and TRBJ1-2, with unresolved D. This CDR3 has 13 residues. Germline lookup yields CDR1 KGHSH and CDR2 LQKENI. The DNA of the CDR3 is TGTGCCAGCGCACCAGACCCTAACTATGGCTACACCTTC. As protein: CASAPDPNYGYTF.

The chain is built from TRBV20-1 and TRBJ2-7; D possibly matches TRBD1 or TRBD2 (6 bases each). This CDR3 has 12 amino acids. Germline loops: CDR1 DFQATT, CDR2 SNEGSKA (reference sequence). Trimming removed 3 bases at V and 3 bases at J, with 9 bases between. This chain's CDR3 is CSASRGGYEQYF. The CDR3 DNA reads as TGCAGTGCTAGCAGGGGAGGCTACGAGCAGTACTTC.

This clonotype has only a few counts. This sequence joins TRBV2 and TRBJ1-5; 7 bases align to TRBD1. Germline CDR1 and CDR2: SNHLY and FYNNEI. The CDR3 is 13 residues long. The V segment lost 2 bases and the J segment 5 bases; nucleotides outside the gene matches: 0. DNA for the CDR3: TGTGCCAGCAGTGAAACAGGGGATCAGCCCCAGCATTTT. Its protein is CASSETGDQPQHF.